The following is a T cell receptor beta chain sequence with its context. Antigen specificity is unknown. This sample was taken from a study of cytomegalovirus exposure and HLA in healthy donors. 13 Jbeta primers and 60 Vbeta primers were used for the PCR. Measured with immunoSEQ multiplex PCR; TCRdb has only the in-frame clones, and not every one. This table has under 200,000 clones, roughly 12% appearing once. Whole-study findings and limits: Sequencing likely caused a cluster of highly shared sequence variants.

V lost 0 bases and J lost 5, with 7 bases in between. CDR3 length: 13 residues. The germline gives CDR1 LNHDA, CDR2 SQIVND (reference sequence). This receptor was obtained from a man in his fifties or sixties in good health and CMV-seropositive. The sequencing input was PBMCs. The V gene is TRBV19, the J gene TRBJ2-5, with D possibly matching TRBD1 (6 bases). This CDR3 reads CASSIDQGETQYF. The CDR3 coding sequence is TGTGCCAGTAGTATAGATCAGGGGGAGACCCAGTACTTC.